Listed below are T cell receptor beta chains from one sample, sequenced in a study of control samples from healthy donors and cancer patients. TCRdb's copy holds only in-frame clones and misses some; the assay was immunoSEQ multiplex PCR. The table includes 100,000 to 150,000 clones, roughly 87% detected once. Sample: blood. These receptors originate from a man between 18 and 35 years old in good health. Both conserved end residues are part of each CDR3. A D gene is named only where the DNA matches it firmly. Some rows have no size entry. The others give once, few or many, or a class for an expanded clone.

V	size	D	J	CDR3	DNA
TRBV27	.	TRBD1	TRBJ1-4	CASRDHRGRNEKLFF	TGTGCCAGCAGGGACCACAGGGGGCGTAATGAAAAACTGTTTTTT
TRBV28	.	.	TRBJ2-7	CASSLSSGIYYEQYF	TGTGCCAGCAGTTTATCTTCCGGGATTTACTACGAGCAGTACTTC
TRBV28	.	.	TRBJ2-3	CASRGVQTDTQYF	TGTGCCAGCAGGGGGGTCCAAACAGATACGCAGTATTTT
TRBV3-1/TRBV3-2	once	TRBD2	TRBJ2-5	CASHPPRYGLRGRPEETQYF	TGTGCCAGCCACCCCCCAAGATACGGGCTTCGCGGGAGGCCCGAGGAGACCCAGTACTTC
TRBV18	.	.	TRBJ2-3	CASSLRDDTQYF	TGTGCCAGCTCCCTCAGGGACGATACGCAGTATTTT
TRBV6-5	.	.	TRBJ1-1	CASSYLETDTEAFF	TGTGCCAGCAGTTACCTGGAAACGGACACTGAAGCTTTCTTT
TRBV10-2	.	TRBD2	TRBJ2-1	CATLPGGDSVLFYNEQFF	TGCGCCACCCTCCCGGGGGGTGATTCAGTTCTCTTTTACAATGAGCAGTTCTTC
TRBV5-1	.	.	TRBJ1-4	CASSPRDATNEKLFF	TGCGCCAGCAGCCCTCGAGACGCAACTAATGAAAAACTGTTTTTT
TRBV6-1	once	TRBD1	TRBJ2-7	CASREGGQAYEQYF	TGTGCCAGCAGGGAAGGGGGACAGGCCTACGAGCAGTACTTC
TRBV10-2	.	.	TRBJ1-5	CASSDPGQINQPQHF	TGCGCCAGCAGTGACCCTGGACAGATCAATCAGCCCCAGCATTTT
TRBV2	.	.	TRBJ1-2	CASSDHEGTVYYGYTF	TGTGCCAGCAGCGATCATGAGGGGACCGTTTACTATGGCTACACCTTC
TRBV11-2	.	.	TRBJ2-1	CASSGQVGSEQFF	TGTGCCAGCAGCGGACAGGTCGGGAGTGAGCAGTTCTTC
TRBV6-6	once	.	TRBJ1-1	CASSYVTGSPTEAFF	TGTGCCAGCAGTTACGTGACAGGATCGCCCACTGAAGCTTTCTTT
TRBV18	.	.	TRBJ1-1	CASSPPLGGSMGEAFF	TGTGCCAGCTCACCACCGCTCGGAGGGAGTATGGGTGAAGCTTTCTTT
TRBV5-6	.	.	TRBJ1-4	CASSLSWTGGKLFF	TGTGCCAGCAGCTTGAGTTGGACCGGAGGAAAACTGTTTTTT
TRBV7-8	.	.	TRBJ2-1	CASTSGLLYNEQFF	TGTGCCAGTACCTCTGGTTTGTTGTACAATGAGCAGTTCTTC
TRBV24-1	few	.	TRBJ2-2	CATSGGRTSTGELFF	TGTGCCACCAGTGGGGGGAGGACGAGCACCGGGGAGCTGTTTTTT
TRBV2	.	TRBD1	TRBJ1-5	CASRYTGGGQPQHF	TGTGCCAGCAGGTACACAGGGGGCGGTCAGCCCCAGCATTTT
TRBV29-1	once	TRBD2	TRBJ2-7	CSARTSSYEQYF	TGCAGCGCTCGGACTAGCTCCTACGAGCAGTACTTC
TRBV27	.	.	TRBJ2-2	CASSLPVGTNTGELFF	TGTGCCAGCAGTTTACCTGTAGGGACGAACACCGGGGAGCTGTTTTTT
TRBV7-3	.	TRBD2	TRBJ2-2	CASSPSGTNTGELFF	TGTGCCAGCAGTCCTAGCGGGACGAACACCGGGGAGCTGTTTTTT
TRBV4-1	once	.	TRBJ1-1	CASSQGNRVPEAFF	TGCGCCAGCAGCCAGGGAAACAGGGTTCCTGAAGCTTTCTTT
TRBV19	.	TRBD2	TRBJ2-1	CASIPTSGASSSYNEQFF	TGTGCCAGTATCCCGACTAGCGGGGCCTCTTCTTCCTACAATGAGCAGTTCTTC
TRBV6-1	.	.	TRBJ1-5	CASSANLDSANQPQHF	TGTGCCAGCAGTGCCAATCTGGACAGCGCCAATCAGCCCCAGCATTTT
TRBV5-4	.	.	TRBJ2-7	CASSLSGGITYEQYF	TGTGCCAGCAGCTTGAGTGGGGGTATAACCTACGAGCAGTACTTC
TRBV19	.	.	TRBJ1-1	CASSITRMGTEAFF	TGTGCCAGTAGTATTACTCGTATGGGAACTGAAGCTTTCTTT
TRBV27	.	TRBD2	TRBJ2-1	CASTRTGLAGLRPLGDEQFF	TGTGCCAGCACCCGCACGGGACTAGCGGGACTTAGGCCCCTAGGTGATGAGCAGTTCTTC
TRBV11-2	.	TRBD1	TRBJ2-7	CASSPGPGTGYYEQYF	TGTGCCAGCAGCCCGGGGCCTGGGACAGGCTACTACGAGCAGTACTTC
TRBV2	.	.	TRBJ2-7	CASSLGGSSYEQYF	TGTGCCAGCAGTTTAGGGGGATCGAGCTACGAGCAGTACTTC
TRBV24-1	.	.	TRBJ2-3	CATSDPTAYTQYF	TGTGCCACCAGTGATCCGACAGCCTATACGCAGTATTTT
TRBV7-7	.	TRBD1	TRBJ2-7	CASSPQLRRTGFHEQYF	TGTGCTAGCAGCCCGCAATTAAGGAGGACAGGGTTCCACGAGCAGTACTTC
TRBV14	.	.	TRBJ1-2	CASSRDRAGAPGYTF	TGTGCCAGCAGCCGGGATCGTGCAGGGGCACCTGGCTACACCTTC
TRBV15	.	.	TRBJ2-3	CATSRSSAGSVTQYF	TGTGCCACCAGCAGATCCTCCGCAGGGTCAGTTACGCAGTATTTT
TRBV9	.	TRBD2	TRBJ2-1	CASSTGTSGSDEQFF	TGTGCCAGCAGCACCGGGACTAGCGGGAGTGATGAGCAGTTCTTC
TRBV9	.	.	TRBJ2-7	CASSSRSASYEQYF	TGTGCCAGCAGCTCACGGTCGGCGTCCTACGAGCAGTACTTC
TRBV28	.	.	TRBJ2-6	CASSSPGVAGANVLTF	TGTGCCAGCAGTTCGCCTGGGGTAGCTGGGGCCAACGTCCTGACTTTC
TRBV21-1	.	.	TRBJ1-5	CASSKASGSNQPQHF	TGTGCCAGCAGCAAAGCGAGTGGTAGCAATCAGCCCCAGCATTTT
TRBV5-4	once	TRBD2	TRBJ2-1	CASSLEGLAFYNEQFF	TGTGCCAGCAGCTTGGAGGGACTAGCGTTCTACAATGAGCAGTTCTTC
TRBV24-1	once	.	TRBJ2-7	CATSDLASYEQYF	TGTGCCACCAGTGATTTGGCCAGCTACGAGCAGTACTTC
TRBV12-1	.	.	TRBJ2-2	CASSPPREEAGELFF	TGTGCCAGCAGCCCCCCTCGGGAGGAGGCCGGGGAGCTGTTTTTT
TRBV3-1/TRBV3-2	few	.	TRBJ2-3	CASSQDFTDTQYF	TGTGCCAGCAGCCAAGATTTCACGGATACGCAGTATTTT
TRBV30	.	.	TRBJ2-5	CAWSAPRIQETQYF	TGTGCCTGGAGTGCTCCCCGGATCCAAGAGACCCAGTACTTC
TRBV7-2	few	TRBD2	TRBJ2-1	CASSFEGGPHNEQFF	TGTGCCAGCAGCTTCGAGGGAGGGCCGCACAATGAGCAGTTCTTC
TRBV6-5	.	TRBD2	TRBJ2-3	CASSYSRGDTQYF	TGTGCCAGCAGTTACTCGCGGGGGGATACGCAGTATTTT
TRBV10-2	.	.	TRBJ2-1	CATLWYNEQFF	TGCGCCACCCTGTGGTACAATGAGCAGTTCTTC
TRBV5-1	.	.	TRBJ1-5	CASSPIPAGSNQPQHF	TGCGCCAGCAGCCCCATCCCGGCGGGGAGCAATCAGCCCCAGCATTTT
TRBV6-2/TRBV6-3	once	TRBD2	TRBJ2-7	CASSYSGSSYEQYF	TGTGCCAGCAGTTATAGCGGGAGTTCCTACGAGCAGTACTTC
TRBV28	.	.	TRBJ2-3	CASSLLAGTDTQYF	TGTGCCAGCAGTCTCCTCGCCGGCACAGATACGCAGTATTTT
TRBV18	.	.	TRBJ1-5	CASSPGRNQPQHF	TGTGCCAGCTCACCTGGTCGCAATCAGCCCCAGCATTTT
TRBV21-1	.	.	TRBJ2-7	CASSNGTGAYEQYF	TGTGCCAGCAGCAACGGGACAGGGGCCTACGAGCAGTACTTC
TRBV7-9	.	.	TRBJ1-1	CASGPEGYTEAFF	TGTGCCAGCGGCCCCGAGGGATATACTGAAGCCTTCTTT
TRBV12-3/TRBV12-4	.	.	TRBJ2-3	CASSWGETQYF	TGTGCCAGCAGTTGGGGAGAAACGCAGTATTTT
TRBV9	.	.	TRBJ2-5	CASSASGHQETQYF	TGTGCCAGCAGCGCCAGTGGGCACCAAGAGACCCAGTACTTC
TRBV7-9	.	TRBD1	TRBJ1-6	CASSRQGVRNSPLHF	TGTGCCAGCAGCCGACAGGGGGTGAGAAATTCACCCCTCCACTTT
TRBV27	.	.	TRBJ2-7	CASSLRTSYEQYF	TGTGCCAGCAGTTTAAGGACTTCCTACGAGCAGTACTTC